The 17 T cell receptor beta chains presented below share a single source sample, sequenced in a study of tumor-infiltrating lymphocytes in localized non-small cell lung cancer. Clones were read by immunoSEQ multiplex PCR, and TCRdb kept only the in-frame ones, dropping some. The sample consists of over 7,000 clones, roughly 80% of them appearing once. The material sequenced was uninvolved lung tissue not adjacent to the tumor. These receptors were collected from a human donor with non-small cell lung cancer.

V is TRBV7-3 and J is TRBJ2-2; perhaps D is TRBD1 or TRBD2 (5 bases each). Between the trimmed V and J ends, which lost 3 bases and 4 bases, there was a span of 12 bases. The germline gives CDR1 SGHTA, CDR2 FQGTGA. The CDR3 has 15 residues. The CDR3 loop reads CASSLGRDGTGELFF. DNA of the CDR3: TGTGCCAGCAGCTTGGGACGGGACGGCACCGGGGAGCTGTTTTTT. Filled out from reference TRBV7-3 and TRBJ2-2, the complete variable domain reads GAGVSQTPSNKVTEKGKYVELRCDPISGHTALYWYRQSLGQGPEFLIYFQGTGAADDSGLPNDRFFAVRPEGSVSTLKIQRTERGDSAVYLCASSLGRDGTGELFFGEGSRLTVL.

V is TRBV10-3 and J is TRBJ1-4; TRBD1 might be the D (5 bases). CDR3 length: 13 amino acids. Germline V gene sequence: CDR1 ENHRY, CDR2 SYGVKD. The germline V and J ends were trimmed by 1 base and 8 bases, with 8 bases remaining between them. The CDR3 DNA sequence: TGTGCCATCAGTGAGTTGGGGGACGAAAAACTGTTTTTT. Translating it yields CAISELGDEKLFF.

This clone came up once. The chain carries TRBV5-1 and TRBJ2-5; weak D call: TRBD2 (6 bases). Germline V gene data show CDR1 as SGHRS and CDR2 as YFSETQ. The V end was cut by 0 bases, the J end by 5 bases, with 14 bases between. The CDR3 is 15 amino acids. The CDR3 here is CASSLAKSGGETQYF. The CDR3 region has the DNA TGCGCCAGCAGCTTGGCCAAGTCAGGAGGGGAGACCCAGTACTTC.

J is TRBJ2-7 and V is TRBV7-9; D might be TRBD1 (6 bases). The CDR3 is 14 residues long. The V end lost 4 bases, the J end lost 3 bases, and 13 bases lay between the germline ends. Germline lookup yields CDR1 SEHNR and CDR2 FQNEAQ (reference sequence). The CDR3 reads CASSSTGLSYEQYF. The CDR3 coding sequence is TGTGCCAGCAGCTCGACAGGTTTGAGCTACGAGCAGTACTTC.

The V and J genes are TRBV2 and TRBJ1-2; 8 nucleotides align to TRBD1. Per germline, CDR1 SNHLY and CDR2 FYNNEI. CDR3 length: 14 residues. After removal of 6 bases from V and 7 bases from J, the junction contained 10 bases not matched to a gene. CDR3 bases: TGTGCCAGCAGGCGTCTTGGACAGGGTCGTGGCTACACCTTC. The encoded protein is CASRRLGQGRGYTF.

The genes are TRBV27 and TRBJ2-2, with D possibly TRBD2 on 6 matching bases. Germline assignment: CDR1 MNHEY and CDR2 SMNVEV (reference sequence). V gave up 6 bases and J gave up 1 base, with 9 bases separating them. The CDR3 sequence is 14 residues long. The CDR3 is CASRRDGNTGELFF. The CDR3 coding sequence is TGTGCCAGCAGGCGGGACGGGAACACCGGGGAGCTGTTTTTT.

Comment on this clone: The DNA is left out, because the CDR3 cannot be placed on it with certainty; the CDR3 is given as TCRdb lists it. This sequence joins TRBV5-1 and TRBJ1-5. Per germline, CDR1 SGHRS and CDR2 YFSETQ. The CDR3 has 17 amino acids, counting both end residues. CDR3 protein: CASSLGSAPGSNQPQHF.

The gene calls are TRBV11-1 and TRBJ2-1; 14 nucleotides agree with TRBD2. The CDR3 has 17 residues. The germline CDR1 and CDR2 sequences are SGHAT and FQDESV (reference sequence). The junction had 11 bases not matched to a gene; V was cut back by 4 bases and J by 9 bases. The CDR3 region is CASSWPGLAGEVGEQFF. CDR3 coding DNA: TGTGCCAGCAGCTGGCCGGGACTAGCGGGAGAAGTGGGTGAGCAGTTCTTC.

This sequence joins TRBV15 and TRBJ2-7; 8 positions agree with TRBD2. V gave up 5 bases and J gave up 5 bases; unmatched junction bases: 2. From germline, CDR1 is LNHNV and CDR2 YYDKDF (reference sequence). The CDR3 is 12 amino acids. This chain's CDR3 is CATSAGGDEQYF. CDR3 DNA: TGTGCCACCAGCGCCGGGGGGGACGAGCAGTACTTC.

This clone was found once. The V and J genes are TRBV7-8 and TRBJ1-5; D is possibly TRBD1 (6 bases). Trimming took 0 bases from V and 3 from J, leaving 12 bases between them. Germline values: CDR1 SGHVS, CDR2 FQNEAQ. CDR3 length: 16 amino acids. This CDR3 is CASSLAISGVNQPQHF. CDR3 in DNA: TGTGCCAGCAGCTTAGCCATTTCAGGGGTCAATCAGCCCCAGCATTTT. Complete variable domain (other parts from reference TRBV7-8 and TRBJ1-5): GAGVSQSPRYKVAKRGQDVALRCDPISGHVSLFWYQQALGQGPEFLTYFQNEAQLDKSGLPSDRFFAERPEGSVSTLKIQRTQQEDSAVYLCASSLAISGVNQPQHFGDGTRLSIL.

The chain is built from TRBV27 and TRBJ2-3; the D is unclear. This CDR3 comprises 15 residues. Trimming left V 3 bases short and J 2 bases short, with 12 bases between. The V gene's germline CDR1 is MNHEY and CDR2 SMNVEV (reference sequence). The chain's CDR3 is CASSFDVGTTDTQYF. CDR3 DNA: TGTGCCAGCAGTTTTGATGTAGGCACCACAGATACGCAGTATTTT.

The rearrangement joins TRBV28 to TRBJ2-2, with TRBD1 matching 7 bases. V gave up 7 bases and J gave up 1 base; unmatched junction bases: 9. This CDR3 is 16 amino acids long. Germline loops: CDR1 MDHEN, CDR2 SYDVKM. CDR3 region: CASTLSGTENTGELFF. The CDR3 DNA sequence: TGTGCCAGCACCCTGTCCGGGACAGAGAACACCGGGGAGCTGTTTTTT.

This clone was found once. The rearrangement uses TRBV28 and TRBJ1-5, with D perhaps TRBD1 (5 bases). V lost 3 bases, J lost 3 bases, and 12 bases lay in between. This CDR3 is built from 15 residues. Germline CDR1 is MDHEN and CDR2 is SYDVKM. The CDR3 nucleotides are TGTGCCAGCAGTTTGCCTCCGGGGGACAATCAGCCCCAGCATTTT. It is translated as CASSLPPGDNQPQHF. The complete variable domain, with remaining parts taken from reference TRBV28 and TRBJ1-5, reads DVKVTQSSRYLVKRTGEKVFLECVQDMDHENMFWYRQDPGLGLRLIYFSYDVKMKEKGDIPEGYSVSREKKERFSLILESASTNQTSMYLCASSLPPGDNQPQHFGDGTRLSIL.

V is TRBV19 and J is TRBJ1-1; no firm D call. With 5 bases removed from V and 0 bases from J, the gap between germline ends came to 10 bases. The CDR3 contains 14 residues. CDR1 and CDR2 (germline): LNHDA, SQIVND (reference sequence). CDR3 loop: CASSPDGMNTEAFF. The CDR3 coding sequence is TGTGCCAGTAGTCCGGACGGAATGAACACTGAAGCTTTCTTT.

The rearrangement joins TRBV11-3 to TRBJ2-5; the D is unclear. V was trimmed by 3 bases and J by 3 bases, leaving 11 bases between them. The CDR3 sequence is 14 residues long. Germline-derived CDR1 and CDR2 are SGHNT and YENEEA. The CDR3 sequence: CASSFGTAEETQYF. In DNA, the CDR3 is TGTGCCAGCAGCTTCGGTACTGCGGAAGAGACCCAGTACTTC.

V and J are TRBV19 and TRBJ2-6, with no clear D. The CDR3 is 13 residues long. The germline CDR1 and CDR2 sequences are LNHDA and SQIVND (reference sequence). V was shortened by 6 bases and J by 2 bases, with 5 bases between the two germline ends. The CDR3 sequence is CASSPAGANVLTF. CDR3 coding DNA: TGTGCCAGTAGCCCTGCTGGGGCCAACGTCCTGACTTTC.

In this sample, this clone turned up once. The V call is TRBV2, the J call TRBJ1-3; weak D call: TRBD1 (6 bases). Germline CDR1 is SNHLY and CDR2 is FYNNEI. The CDR3 length is 14 residues. With 8 bases removed from V and 9 bases from J, the gap between germline ends came to 20 bases. CDR3 region: CASDKGGEKTTIYF. CDR3 nucleotides: TGTGCCAGCGACAAAGGGGGGGAGAAAACCACCATATATTTT.